This T cell receptor (beta chain) was found in a study of control samples from healthy donors and cancer patients. The data were produced by immunoSEQ multiplex PCR, yet TCRdb's version contains in-frame clones alone and is incomplete. The sample has roughly 150,000 clones; 70% to 90% are singletons. The germline gives CDR1 SGHAT, CDR2 FQNNGV. Germline trimming cut 0 bases from V and 8 bases from J; bases unmatched to any gene: 6. This CDR3 has 14 amino acids. This TCR was sampled from a man aged 18 to 35 in good health. The gene calls are TRBV11-2 and TRBJ1-2; 7 bases fit TRBD1. Material for sequencing was blood. The CDR3: CASSLEGQRGGYTF. The CDR3 DNA sequence: TGTGCCAGCAGCTTAGAGGGACAGCGAGGGGGCTACACCTTC.